This T cell receptor (beta chain) was recorded in a study of cytomegalovirus exposure and HLA in healthy donors. PCR was performed using 60 Vbeta and 13 Jbeta primers. TCRdb keeps only in-frame clones here, not all; method: immunoSEQ multiplex PCR. Here the sample spans approximately 100,000 clones, roughly 70% being singletons. Notes on the study in general: The study had only CMV serostatus as immune exposure information. What TCR beta sequences reportedly achieved was accurate prediction of HLA-A and HLA-B alleles in most subjects.

This clone was recorded a few times. Antigen unknown. V was cut by 1 base and J by 12 bases, with 13 bases left in between. The CDR3 has 12 amino acids. Germline-derived CDR1 and CDR2 are SGHTA and FQGNSA. The chain recombines TRBV7-2 with TRBJ2-7, with D unresolved. This sequence was found in a man aged 35 to 55 in good health and CMV-seropositive. Sequenced input: PBMCs. The CDR3 loop is CASSLVAEVVYF. The CDR3 DNA reads as TGTGCCAGCAGCTTAGTGGCAGAAGTCGTGTACTTC.